This TCR beta chain came from a study of blood T cells in healthy people across ages. Using a J-beta primer mix together with a sample-barcoded 5' primer, a second PCR was run for roughly 7 to 11 cycles. A single record per CDR3 protein comes from TCRdb applying MiXCR to the 5' RACE reads. This table has roughly 1.5 million distinct CDR3 sequences, roughly 43% appearing once. Material for sequencing was blood. This TCR was sampled from a woman aged 18-30 years in good health.

The CDR3 DNA follows: TGTGCCAGCAGCTTAGAAGGACTGCACTACAATGAGCAGTTCTTC. Translating it yields CASSLEGLHYNEQFF. This chain connects TRBV7-2 to TRBJ2-1; maybe TRBD2 (5 bases). CDR3 size: 15 residues. Germline V gene data show CDR1 as SGHTA and CDR2 as FQGNSA. V was pared by 1 base and J by 3 bases, with 10 bases between.